The 10 T cell receptor beta chains listed next were all sequenced from one sample in a study of identifying expanded T cells in peripheral blood. Libraries were prepared by immunoSEQ multiplex PCR; TCRdb keeps only in-frame clonotypes and omits some of them. This sample has about 100,000 clones; around 90% occur once, and the top ten carry just over 5.5%. Sequencing was performed on blood. Receptors were obtained from a person aged 18 to 75 in good health.

The chain carries TRBV5-4 and TRBJ2-1, with D unclear. CDR1 and CDR2 (germline): SGHNT, YYREEE (reference sequence). The CDR3 contains 12 residues. V was clipped by 5 bases and J by 12 bases, with 15 bases between them. The CDR3: CASRKEIDPQFF. The CDR3 region has the DNA TGTGCCAGCAGAAAAGAGATAGACCCGCAGTTCTTC.

In this sample, this clone turned up once. The V and J genes are TRBV6-6 and TRBJ1-1; D not certain. The germline gives CDR1 MNHNY, CDR2 SVGAGI (reference sequence). This CDR3 contains 14 residues. Between the trimmed V and J ends, which lost 2 bases and 0 bases, there was a span of 7 bases. The chain's CDR3 is CASSYAAVNTEAFF. The CDR3 nucleotides read TGTGCCAGCAGTTACGCGGCGGTGAACACTGAAGCTTTCTTT.

This chain connects TRBV30 to TRBJ1-1; possible D gene TRBD1, 5 bases. The CDR3 runs 12 residues. Germline V gene data show CDR1 as GTSNPN and CDR2 as SVGIG (reference sequence). Trimming removed 6 bases from V and 6 bases from J, with 14 bases in between. The CDR3 is CACRDLRAEAFF. In DNA form, the CDR3 reads TGTGCCTGCCGGGACCTGAGGGCTGAAGCTTTCTTT. Together with reference TRBV30 and TRBJ1-1, the CDR3 gives the full variable domain: SQTIHQWPATLVQPVGSPLSLECTVEGTSNPNLYWYRQAAGRGLQLLFYSVGIGQISSEVPQNLSASRPQDRQFILSSKKLLLSDSGFYLCACRDLRAEAFFGQGTRLTVV.

The V gene is TRBV7-3, the J gene TRBJ2-1, with 12 bases that match TRBD2. The J segment lost 6 bases and the V segment lost 5 bases, leaving 5 bases of the junction unmatched. CDR1 is SGHTA, CDR2 FQGTGA, per germline. CDR3 size: 15 residues. DNA for the CDR3: TGTGCCAGCAGCCCTAGCGGGGGGGCGGCCAATGAGCAGTTCTTC. The encoded protein is CASSPSGGAANEQFF.

This chain connects TRBV5-5 to TRBJ1-4; TRBD1 matches 7 bases. After removal of 4 bases from V and 3 bases from J, the junction contained 6 bases not matched to a gene. Per germline, CDR1 SGHKS and CDR2 YYEKEE (reference sequence). The CDR3 contains 15 residues. CDR3 bases: TGTGCCAGCAGCCCTCGGGACAGCCCTAATGAAAAACTGTTTTTT. Residues: CASSPRDSPNEKLFF.

The chain is built from TRBV9 and TRBJ2-1; D perhaps matches TRBD2 (5 bases). The CDR3 totals 15 residues. Germline V gene lookup returns CDR1 SGDLS and CDR2 YYNGEE. Trimming shortened V by 3 bases and J by 4 bases, and 14 bases separated the two germline ends. This CDR3 reads CASSAEGDRYNEQFF. CDR3 DNA sequence: TGTGCCAGCAGCGCCGAGGGAGACCGGTACAATGAGCAGTTCTTC.

The genes are TRBV7-9 and TRBJ1-2; D gene unclear. Germline values: CDR1 SEHNR, CDR2 FQNEAQ (reference sequence). The CDR3 is 13 amino acids. V lost 5 bases and J 4 bases, leaving 11 bases between the germline ends. The DNA for the CDR3 is TGTGCCAGCAGCAAGGACGGGAGCTATGGCTACACCTTC. This codes for CASSKDGSYGYTF.

The CDR3 region has the DNA TGTGCCAGCAGTTTGGAGGGACTAGCGGACTACGAGCAGTACTTC. Protein product: CASSLEGLADYEQYF. This chain links TRBV27 with TRBJ2-7, with 11 positions matching TRBD2. This CDR3 has 15 amino acids. The V gene's germline CDR1 is MNHEY and CDR2 SMNVEV (reference sequence). With V trimmed by 3 bases and J by 3 bases, 4 bases remained unmatched.

The chain carries TRBV5-1 and TRBJ1-1; D may be TRBD1 (6 bases). This CDR3 comprises 16 residues. The V gene's germline CDR1 is SGHRS and CDR2 YFSETQ. V was pared by 4 bases and J by 0 bases, with 16 bases between. This CDR3 is CASSTGPTGLNTEAFF. The DNA for the CDR3 is TGCGCCAGCAGCACTGGGCCAACAGGGCTGAACACTGAAGCTTTCTTT.

The chain employs TRBV11-2 and TRBJ2-4, with D uncertain. CDR1 SGHAT and CDR2 FQNNGV come from the germline V gene. This CDR3 is built from 13 residues. Trimming shortened V by 6 bases and J by 0 bases, and 6 bases separated the two germline ends. As DNA, the CDR3 is TGTGCCAGCAGGGGCCTAGCCAAAAACATTCAGTACTTC. This encodes CASRGLAKNIQYF.